Reported below is one TCR beta chain. The CDR3 is made up of 14 amino acids. Germline V gene lookup returns CDR1 MNHEY and CDR2 SMNVEV (reference sequence). Trimming took 6 bases from V and 3 from J, leaving 15 bases between them. Only in-frame clones appear in the TCRdb table, and some are missing; sequencing was by immunoSEQ multiplex PCR. The sample lists around 33,000 clones, around 90% occurring once. This sample is drawn from a study of T cell changes during pregnancy in multiple sclerosis. The J gene is TRBJ2-7, the V gene TRBV27; perhaps TRBD2 as D (6 bases). Sequencing used CD8+ T cells from peripheral blood mononuclear cells, obtained in the third trimester of pregnancy. The source is a female donor with multiple sclerosis, enrolled in a pregnancy study. DNA for the CDR3: TGTGCCAGCAGAACACGGGACGGGAGCTACGAGCAGTACTTC. Encoded protein: CASRTRDGSYEQYF.